This T cell receptor beta chain is from a study of molecular identifiers for immune sequencing clone quantification. Naive CD8 sequencing libraries were generated from roughly 20,000 to 1,000,000 sorted cells, with 10%, 30% or 50% RNA as input. This clonotype has just a few counts. Previously described methods with listed TCR primers produced the bulk TCR libraries. From the PCR reads, TCRdb called clonotypes with MiXCR, one entry per CDR3 protein. Among about 630,000 distinct CDR3 sequences listed, about 25% were seen once. The germline V gene encodes CDR1 LNHNV and CDR2 YYDKDF (reference sequence). V was pared by 0 bases and J by 7 bases, with 24 bases between. The CDR3 contains 18 residues.

The chain couples TRBV15 to TRBJ1-1; perhaps TRBD1 as D (5 bases). The specimen was naive CD8+ T cells from blood, with Jurkat cell RNA spiked in. Sample subset: FACS-sorted CD8+CD4-CCR7+CD45RA+ naive T cells. The origin of this receptor is a human donor in good health. Some libraries in this study had Jurkat cell RNA spiked in. The CDR3 DNA follows: TGTGCCACCAGCAGAGATTTTTCCAGGGTTAGAGACCCTGGTGAAGCTTTCTTT. As protein: CATSRDFSRVRDPGEAFF. Full variable domain (outside the CDR3, taken from reference TRBV15 and TRBJ1-1): DAMVIQNPRYQVTQFGKPVTLSCSQTLNHNVMYWYQQKSSQAPKLLFHYYDKDFNNEADTPDNFQSRRPNTSFCFLDIRSPGLGDTAMYLCATSRDFSRVRDPGEAFFGQGTRLTVV.